This T cell receptor beta chain emerged from a study of blood T cell repertoires in COVID-19. About the research overall: Some COVID-19 samples were acute and others convalescent; all came from the United States, Italy and Spain. PBMCs, B-cell-depleted T cells, or T cells provided the cDNA or gDNA that made up the material.

The germline V gene encodes CDR1 PRHDT and CDR2 FYEKMQ (reference sequence). V was shortened by 0 bases and J by 10 bases, with 7 bases between the two germline ends. CDR3 length: 13 amino acids. In the study's own analysis: How many nucleated cells were present was estimated from reference gene primer amplification. Some clones are missing from TCRdb's copy, which holds only in-frame ones; the method was immunoSEQ multiplex PCR. V, J and clone size were drawn from that table, and D and trimming were deduced from the DNA. The sample yields some 76,000 clones, around nine tenths seen once. This TCR was sampled from a human donor in a cohort sampled during active COVID-19. The sequencing input was peripheral blood. The chain couples TRBV13 to TRBJ1-6; D call uncertain. The chain's CDR3 is CASSLGLYSPLHF. CDR3 DNA: TGTGCCAGCAGCTTAGGCCTCTACTCACCCCTCCACTTT.